This T cell receptor beta chain was documented in a study of early T cells in non-severe SARS-CoV-2 infection. The overall study: Chains from this unsorted whole-blood bulk RNA could not be paired. Study-level points and caveats: Sequences matched to VDJdb favored anti-spike CD8 responses, while private and CD4 specificities were missed.

Germline V gives CDR1 SQVTM, CDR2 ANQGSEA. This CDR3 has 13 amino acids. Trimming cost V 0 bases and J 4 bases, with 9 bases left between them. Unique molecular identifiers tagged individual cDNA molecules. From the 5' RACE reads, TCRdb called clonotypes with MiXCR, one entry per CDR3 protein. This repertoire shows over 55,000 distinct CDR3 sequences, roughly a tenth found once; its top ten account for 1.2%. This clonotype turned up a few times. No antigen is known for it. The chain combines TRBV29-1 with TRBJ1-1; tentative D call: TRBD1 (5 bases). The sequence was obtained from an adult who was a healthcare worker with PCR-confirmed SARS-CoV-2 infection or an uninfected control (not recorded which). The material sequenced was whole blood. CDR3 coding DNA: TGCAGCGTTGAAGATCGTCAGGGCACTGAAGCTTTCTTT. Protein sequence: CSVEDRQGTEAFF.